Listed below are T cell receptor beta chains from one sample, sequenced in a study of identical twins. Using its own MiXCR run on the 5' RACE reads, TCRdb lists one record per CDR3 protein. The sample shows fewer than 900,000 distinct CDR3 sequences, over 15% of them seen only once. These data were also filed under a second study, of T cells expressing NK-cell markers.

Sequenced material: PBMCs. The receptor source for this set is a young woman in good health. Each CDR3 is given with its conserved first and last residue. Each record gives: J gene, V gene, CDR3 protein.

J: TRBJ2-3
V: TRBV7-9
CDR3: CASSDTGEATQYF

J: TRBJ2-3
V: TRBV15
CDR3: CATSSAMAQYF

J: TRBJ1-2
V: TRBV6-1
CDR3: CASSMTAGDYGYTF

J: TRBJ2-7
V: TRBV4-1
CDR3: CASSQEPGGYGAYEQYF

J: TRBJ2-2
V: TRBV9
CDR3: CASSQRTNTGELFF

J: TRBJ2-5
V: TRBV27
CDR3: CASSPSGAHETQYF

J: TRBJ2-5
V: TRBV7-3
CDR3: CASSYGASGRETQYF

J: TRBJ1-4
V: TRBV12-3/TRBV12-4
CDR3: CATRGTVHEKLFF

J: TRBJ2-7
V: TRBV5-1
CDR3: CASSLGTSGIVYEQYF

J: TRBJ1-2
V: TRBV7-2
CDR3: CASSLAGQTPSGYTF

J: TRBJ1-5
V: TRBV6-5
CDR3: CASSYPLLGRGNQPQHF

J: TRBJ2-3
V: TRBV3-1
CDR3: CASRTLGQGKRDTQYF

J: TRBJ2-1
V: TRBV11-2
CDR3: CASSLEPGTYNEQFF

J: TRBJ2-7
V: TRBV4-2
CDR3: CASSLQQGVSYEQYF

J: TRBJ2-2
V: TRBV20-1
CDR3: CSPRTPLTGELFF

J: TRBJ2-1
V: TRBV20-1
CDR3: CSASTSGSYEQFF

J: TRBJ2-3
V: TRBV7-9
CDR3: CASIRGEVDTQYF

J: TRBJ1-3
V: TRBV20-1
CDR3: CSARNLGQIGNTIYF

J: TRBJ2-7
V: TRBV5-1
CDR3: CASSPSRGGASYEQYF

J: TRBJ2-1
V: TRBV15
CDR3: CATSRDLAGGVDEQFF

J: TRBJ2-1
V: TRBV20-1
CDR3: CSAREGLAGGSSGNEQFF

J: TRBJ2-1
V: TRBV4-3
CDR3: CASSQDTSRRGHEQFF

J: TRBJ2-3
V: TRBV29-1
CDR3: CSVAFGQGVTDTQYF

J: TRBJ2-2
V: TRBV5-1
CDR3: CASSFDLAGELFF

J: TRBJ2-5
V: TRBV7-9
CDR3: CASSTRRETQYF

J: TRBJ1-2
V: TRBV6-1
CDR3: CASSRHQGLIDYGYTF

J: TRBJ1-1
V: TRBV15
CDR3: CATSRQRSNTEAFF

J: TRBJ2-3
V: TRBV2
CDR3: CASADSGTDTQYF

J: TRBJ2-7
V: TRBV7-8
CDR3: CASSARSLRDSYEQYF

J: TRBJ2-3
V: TRBV10-3
CDR3: CAISEHARTGSTDTQYF

J: TRBJ2-2
V: TRBV6-2/TRBV6-3
CDR3: CASSYPQYANTGELFF

J: TRBJ2-7
V: TRBV9
CDR3: CASSVAGGPEQYF

J: TRBJ2-1
V: TRBV7-2
CDR3: CASTAGYEQFF

J: TRBJ2-6
V: TRBV4-2
CDR3: CASSQEAASGANVLTF